These 16 T cell receptor beta chains share one sample of origin, sequenced in a study (TCRdb year 2016). The library was built by means of RT-PCR. Sequencing relied on an Illumina MiSeq. The public reads were reanalyzed by TCRdb: fastp trimming at Q25, MiXCR alignment, in-frame beta chains only. Every CDR3 protein is listed once, alongside the most common genes and DNA of its rows. In all, the sample holds about 700,000 distinct CDR3 sequences, and around 14% of those were seen once. The ten largest clonotypes hold roughly 4% of the sample. The sample was memory CD4+ T cells from blood. These receptors all stem from a female donor in good health, serving as a healthy control.

Remarks on this clonotype: A read error may explain this, as a much larger clone is one base away. CDR3 in DNA: TGTGCCAGCAGTTACCCCCAGTGCACGCAGTATTTT. It yields the protein CASSYPQCTQYF. The genes are TRBV25-1 and TRBJ2-3; D unresolved. V lost 5 bases and J 9 bases, leaving 12 bases between the germline ends. Germline V CDR1 and CDR2: MGHDK, SYGVNS. CDR3 size: 12 residues.

This clonotype was seen repeatedly, ten times or more. The chain couples TRBV6-5 to TRBJ1-2, with D perhaps TRBD1 (5 bases). Trimming cost V 6 bases and J 3 bases, with 20 bases left between them. Germline CDR1 reads MNHEY; CDR2 reads SVGAGI. The CDR3 sequence is 16 residues long. In DNA, the CDR3 is TGTGCCAGCAGACCACGACCCCAGACAGCTTACTATGGCTACACCTTC. Its translation is CASRPRPQTAYYGYTF.

This clonotype was counted a few times. V and J are TRBV20-1 and TRBJ1-2, with TRBD1 matching 8 bases. The germline V gene encodes CDR1 DFQATT and CDR2 SNEGSKA (reference sequence). The CDR3 is 14 residues long. The V and J ends lost 2 bases and 6 bases, in that order; junction bases with no gene match: 8. As DNA, the CDR3 is TGCAGTGCTAGACAGGACAGGGTTGTGGATGGCTACACCTTC. This sequence encodes CSARQDRVVDGYTF.

This clonotype has just a few counts. This chain connects TRBV5-1 to TRBJ2-1, with D tentatively TRBD2 (5 bases). This CDR3 has 15 amino acids. Trimming took off 0 bases at V and 5 bases at J, with 12 bases between the two ends. CDR1 is SGHRS and CDR2 is YFSETQ in the germline V gene. DNA for the CDR3: TGCGCCAGCAGCTTGGCCGTCGGAGGAGACAATGAGCAGTTCTTC. This encodes CASSLAVGGDNEQFF.

This clonotype was counted at least ten times. The chain links TRBV7-2 to TRBJ2-6; D not certain. The CDR3 is 14 amino acids. Germline V lookup: CDR1 SGHTA, CDR2 FQGNSA. V lost 4 bases, J lost 4 bases, and 8 bases lay in between. This CDR3 is CASSSTVGANVLTF. The CDR3 bases are TGTGCCAGCAGCTCGACGGTCGGGGCCAACGTCCTGACTTTC. Full variable domain (missing parts from reference TRBV7-2 and TRBJ2-6): GAGVSQSPSNKVTEKGKDVELRCDPISGHTALYWYRQSLGQGLEFLIYFQGNSAPDKSGLPSDRFSAERTGGSVSTLTIQRTQQEDSAVYLCASSSTVGANVLTFGAGSRLTVL.

This clonotype was counted many times. The chain links TRBV20-1 to TRBJ2-7, with TRBD2 identical over 11 bases. This CDR3 is built from 15 residues. Germline trimming cut 3 bases from V and 1 base from J; bases unmatched to any gene: 5. Germline V gives CDR1 DFQATT, CDR2 SNEGSKA (reference sequence). In DNA, the CDR3 is TGCAGTGCTAGGGCCGGGACTAGCGGATCCTACGAGCAGTACTTC. It codes for CSARAGTSGSYEQYF.

Of note for this clonotype: A much larger clone differs by one base, so this may be a read error. J is TRBJ2-1 and V is TRBV27, with D unclear. CDR3 size: 12 residues. Deletions cut 8 bases from V and 10 bases from J, with 15 bases between. Germline V lookup: CDR1 MNHEY, CDR2 SMNVEV (reference sequence). The CDR3 here is CASGHRALEQFF. Here the CDR3 DNA reads TGTGCCAGCGGCCATAGGGCCCTCGAGCAGTTCTTC.

A few counts support this clonotype. The rearrangement links TRBV11-2 to TRBJ1-4, with a tentative D call TRBD1 (6 bases). The CDR3 extends over 15 amino acids. V lost 6 bases, J lost 4 bases, and 15 bases lay in between. Germline loops: CDR1 SGHAT, CDR2 FQNNGV. The CDR3 loop is CASSYTGSLNEKLFF. In nucleotides, the CDR3 is TGTGCCAGCAGTTATACAGGGTCCCTTAATGAAAAACTGTTTTTT. The whole variable domain, filled in from reference TRBV11-2 and TRBJ1-4, reads EAGVAQSPRYKIIEKRQSVAFWCNPISGHATLYWYQQILGQGPKLLIQFQNNGVVDDSQLPKDRFSAERLKGVDSTLKIQPAKLEDSAVYLCASSYTGSLNEKLFFGSGTQLSVL.

A word on this clonotype: A clone one base away is much larger, so this may be a read error. This rearrangement joins TRBV7-2 to TRBJ1-4; D may be TRBD1 (5 bases). The V end lost 3 bases, the J end lost 1 base, and 6 bases lay between the germline ends. Germline values: CDR1 SGHTA, CDR2 FQGNSA. The CDR3 length is 14 residues. CDR3 protein: CASSLTVTNEKLFF. Here the CDR3 DNA reads TGTGCCAGCAGCTTGACAGTAACTAATGAAAAACTGTTTTTT.

This clonotype was counted a few times. The chain is built from TRBV19 and TRBJ2-3; 8 positions match TRBD1. V was clipped by 4 bases and J by 4 bases; unmatched bases: 4. The germline V gene encodes CDR1 LNHDA and CDR2 SQIVND (reference sequence). The CDR3 totals 14 residues. The CDR3 loop is CASSKKTGADTQYF. CDR3 in DNA: TGTGCCAGTAGTAAAAAGACAGGGGCAGATACGCAGTATTTT.

This clonotype came up once. The gene calls are TRBV5-1 and TRBJ2-1; TRBD1 agrees at 7 bases. Germline loops: CDR1 SGHRS, CDR2 YFSETQ. CDR3 size: 15 residues. V trimming: 6 bases; J trimming: 0 bases; junction bases outside the gene matches: 6. This CDR3 reads CASNPTGNSYNEQFF. The CDR3 coding sequence is TGCGCCAGCAACCCGACAGGGAACTCCTACAATGAGCAGTTCTTC.

This clonotype was counted between two and nine times. The chain is built from TRBV5-1 and TRBJ2-1, with 11 bases fitting TRBD2. The CDR3 is 14 amino acids. The V gene end was trimmed by 2 bases and the J gene end by 8 bases; junction bases not matched to a gene: 3. Looked up from germline, CDR1 is SGHRS and CDR2 is YFSETQ. The CDR3 loop reads CASSFTSGGDEQFF. The CDR3 region has the DNA TGCGCCAGCAGCTTCACTAGCGGGGGCGATGAGCAGTTCTTC.

This clonotype has a handful of counts. This chain joins TRBV10-2 and TRBJ2-1; 12 bases agree with TRBD1. J gave up 6 bases and V 3 bases, and 9 bases lay outside the gene matches. The CDR3 contains 17 residues. Germline CDR1 is WSHSY and CDR2 is SAAADI. The CDR3, as DNA: TGCGCCAGCAGTGATTTGCCCGGGACAGGGGGCCGCAATGAGCAGTTCTTC. The encoded protein is CASSDLPGTGGRNEQFF.

This clonotype has ten or more counts. This chain connects TRBV15 to TRBJ1-4, with 8 nucleotides matching TRBD1. V dropped 0 bases and J dropped 7; count of bases not matched to a gene: 4. Germline CDR1 LNHNV, CDR2 YYDKDF (reference sequence). The CDR3 spans 15 residues. Here the CDR3 reads CATSRDSGGFEKLFF. The CDR3 bases are TGTGCCACCAGCAGAGATTCAGGGGGCTTTGAAAAACTGTTTTTT.

This clonotype was counted ten times or more. The genes are TRBV12-3 or TRBV12-4 and TRBJ2-7; D uncertain. Deletions cut 3 bases from V and 1 base from J, with 10 bases between. CDR3 length: 14 residues. The CDR3, as DNA: TGTGCCAGCAGTTTGATAGCTTCTTCCTACGAGCAGTACTTC. Encoded protein: CASSLIASSYEQYF.

This clonotype was detected many times. The chain combines TRBV7-8 with TRBJ2-3; D tentatively reads TRBD1 or TRBD2 (5 bases each). Looked up from germline, CDR1 is SGHVS and CDR2 is FQNEAQ. The V gene lost 5 bases and the J gene lost 4 bases, with 22 bases spanning the gap. The CDR3 loop spans 17 amino acids. As DNA, the CDR3 is TGTGCCAGCAGCCCCTCAAGCCAGCGGACAATGGCAGATACGCAGTATTTT. Amino acid sequence: CASSPSSQRTMADTQYF.